This T cell receptor beta chain stems from a study of graft-versus-host responses after intestinal transplantation (dated by TCRdb to about 2021). About the investigation overall: Multivisceral, liver-intestinal, or isolated intestinal transplants were received by the recipients. All recipients received anti-thymocyte globulin induction followed by maintenance tacrolimus and steroids for around three years. Graft-versus-host and host-versus-graft alloreactive T cell clones were tracked in the graft, circulation and bone marrow after intestinal transplantation using bulk TCR-beta CDR3 sequencing. Alloreactive clones were identified by sequencing pre-transplant mixed lymphocyte reaction products and comparing them with unstimulated pre-transplant donor and recipient T cells. Of the 20 to 25 intestinal transplant recipients enrolled in the cohort, one of whom was a retransplant, a few patients without pretransplant specimens were excluded. Donor T cell macrochimerism was defined as a peak of at least 4% donor T cells among recipient peripheral blood mononuclear cells. Instead of going to the commercial service, samples from a few later patients were sequenced in-house on an Illumina MiSeq and processed with MiXCR. Overall study results and their limits: Early after transplant, declines in HvG clones were associated with peak levels of circulating GvH clones. Patients with donor T cell macrochimerism had high GvH to HvG T cell clonal ratios in their allografts. Conclusions were limited by the relatively low number and heterogeneity of intestinal transplant patients. GvH clones were detected in recipient bone marrow, and some appeared earlier in ileal mucosa or blood, consistent with an intestinal mucosal origin.

Worth noting for this clone: Base qualities are not at hand, and no much larger clone is one base apart.

Reading the label with the study, this specimen's time point is: cells obtained before transplantation from donor or recipient. In mixed lymphocyte reactions, 200,000 CFSE-labeled pre-transplant responders were plated with 200,000 irradiated violet-dye-labeled stimulators and cultured for 6 days. After the mixed lymphocyte reaction, proliferating CD3+CD4+CFSE-low and CD3+CD8+CFSE-low responder cells were FACS-sorted on a BD Influx sorter. The germline V gene provides CDR1 KGHSH and CDR2 LQKENI. Germline trimming amounts to 3 bases on V and 4 bases on J, with 4 as the count of junction bases outside the gene matches. Taken from cysteine to phenylalanine, the CDR3 has 14 residues. The retained sequence is limited to the CDR3, 42 bases, with the frame set at the first base. The receptor library was made with the immunoSEQ multiplex PCR assay. In most patients, genomic DNA was isolated using the Qiagen DNeasy Blood and Tissue Kit and sent frozen to Adaptive Biotechnologies for TCR sequencing. For most patients, genomic DNA was subjected to high-throughput TCR-beta CDR3 sequencing by Adaptive Biotechnologies. In the authors' own workflow: TCR sequencing data for some 17 patients were retrieved from Adaptive's ImmunoSEQ software; a few other patients were processed with MiXCR and VDJtools. To correct CD4 versus CD8 sorting errors, any sequence found in both subsets at a frequency ratio below 5:1 was removed. CDR3 nucleotide sequences shared by donor and recipient were removed because the origin of these sequences could not be assigned. At least 2-fold expansion over unstimulated cells and a minimum CFSE-low frequency of 0.002% (template counts) or 0.001% (read counts) were required for clones to be classified as alloreactive. A clone was considered mappable if detected in the sequenced pre-transplant spleen, lymph node, or MLR CFSE-low populations of the donor or recipient. The cumulative frequency of alloreactive clones was calculated as a percentage of all sequences, weighted by copy number. TCRdb carries this immuneACCESS record with in-frame sequences only. Its versions omit some clonotypes, under half of them owing to an unresolved V gene in the studies checked, with the rest unexplained. The DNA gave D and trimming, while V, J and clone size come from that table. The sample table shows 13,000 or so clones, and around 40% are seen once. The ten largest make up 1.1% of the sample.

The rearrangement joined TRBV18 to TRBJ2-7; the junction holds 9 bases that match TRBD1. The material sequenced was alloreactive CD4+ T cells from a mixed lymphocyte reaction culture, taken before intestinal transplant. According to the study, the label for this sample's cell subset or site signals: CFSE-low proliferating T cells sorted from roughly six-day pre-transplant mixed lymphocyte reaction (GvH or HvG direction). The TCR was taken from a human patient who received an intestinal transplant. In nucleotides, the sequence is TGTGCCAGCTCACCGGGGACAGGGCCTTACGAGCAGTACTTC. Its translation is CASSPGTGPYEQYF.